This T cell receptor (beta chain) was identified in a study of beta chain features in type 1 diabetes (dated by TCRdb to the late 2010s). A note on the overall study: No differences in mean age, gender distribution, total cell number or subset yield were found between patients and healthy donors. A total of 85 million to 110 million sorted cells were examined across all samples, and RNA yield correlated strongly with the number of cells per subset. In the study, recently diagnosed type 1 diabetes patients and matched healthy donors were compared on the TCRB repertoires of their sorted circulating CD4+ T cell subsets. Regulatory and stem cell-like memory subsets were isolated from only 8 patients and roughly 8 healthy donors, whereas naive and central memory subsets came from all 28 donors.

The entire amount of isolated RNA was reverse transcribed using the High Capacity cDNA Reverse Transcription Kit, so the sequenced TCRB transcripts were expressed ones. Stem cell-like memory T cell samples underwent survey-depth immunoSEQ sequencing, averaging about 1.01 million total reads per sample. After sorted cells were lysed in RLT buffer, RNA was extracted with DNase-treated RNeasy Micro or Mini kits, with the choice depending on cell number. To prevent cross-contamination, every cell subset was processed on its own, while patient and healthy donor samples were processed together. The immunoSEQ multiplex PCR was used to amplify TCRB sequences from cDNA, yielding 87-bp fragments that span the CDR3 region. Sequencing of the amplicons was performed on the Illumina HiSeq platform. The source study handled its data this way. Synthetic template baselines were used to correct PCR bias computationally, reads within Hamming distance 2 were collapsed together, and singletons that could not be merged were discarded. Reads were aligned to IMGT to assign V, D and J genes, CDR3 length, and insertions or deletions at six rearrangement sites. Within each subset, clonotype counts were normalized to sorted cell number, and only after that were true diversity and Gini coefficients computed with the tcR R package. The overlap coefficient, calculated on TCRB nucleotide sequences, was used to measure repertoire sharing. Here the immuneACCESS table is served through TCRdb, limited to in-frame sequences with V and J called. Missing clones are a known gap in these copies; in checked studies unresolved V genes cover under half, and the rest lacks a known reason. V and J calls and clone size are copied from that table; D and trimming were computed from the DNA. For this sample the table gives 45,000 to 60,000 clones, of which approximately 40% were detected only once. The ten largest make up roughly 0.13% of the sample.

Each donor gave one peripheral blood draw, averaging approximately 0.12 L, which was collected into heparinised tubes. A BD FACSAria II was used to sort naive, central memory, regulatory and stem cell-like memory CD4+ T cells with a panel that included CD45RO, CCR7, CD25, CD127, CD95 and CD27. All sorted populations exceeded 95% purity. PBMCs were isolated immediately by Lymphoprep density gradient centrifugation and stained directly without culture. Samples were stained and sorted in pairs, with one healthy donor and one patient per experiment, so that batch effects were minimized. Its CDR3 holds 15 amino acids, cysteine through phenylalanine. Of all the DNA, just the CDR3 is kept, 45 bases in frame from base 1. Germline trimming: 5 bases from V, 0 bases from J; junction bases outside gene matches: 4. The germline V gene sets CDR1 to SGHVS and CDR2 to FQNEAQ. Study-wide conclusions, independent of this receptor: Because small numbers of individuals were included in the HLA sub-analyses, any influence of HLA type on TCRB rearrangement was left unresolved. A moderate but significant shortening of TCRB CDR3 length was observed in type 1 diabetes patients in all four CD4+ subsets. Naive, central memory and regulatory TCRB repertoires appeared to be more similar among patients than among healthy donors. Sequencing cDNA rather than genomic DNA could over-represent highly expressing activated cells, although activation and CD3 levels did not differ between groups. Shorter templates might have been favored by PCR, but patient and control samples were amplified and corrected together, so both groups would have been affected equally by any skew. Patients with type 1 diabetes made fewer insertions and deleted more nucleotides at VDJ recombination sites, implying thymic rearrangement abnormalities.

This clone has a handful of counts. This receptor's antigen is unknown. Base qualities are missing; no much larger clone stands one base away. The rearranged chain carries TRBV7-8 and TRBJ2-1; 7 nucleotides in the junction match TRBD2. This clonotype was obtained from a man aged 25-40 years with type 1 diabetes. The sample was stem cell memory CD4+ T cells from blood. The cell subset or site label, read with the paper, signifies: stem cell-like memory CD4+ T cells. This receptor has the CDR3 CASSALAASYNEQFF. The nucleotide sequence is TGTGCCAGCAGCGCCCTAGCGGCCTCCTACAATGAGCAGTTCTTC.